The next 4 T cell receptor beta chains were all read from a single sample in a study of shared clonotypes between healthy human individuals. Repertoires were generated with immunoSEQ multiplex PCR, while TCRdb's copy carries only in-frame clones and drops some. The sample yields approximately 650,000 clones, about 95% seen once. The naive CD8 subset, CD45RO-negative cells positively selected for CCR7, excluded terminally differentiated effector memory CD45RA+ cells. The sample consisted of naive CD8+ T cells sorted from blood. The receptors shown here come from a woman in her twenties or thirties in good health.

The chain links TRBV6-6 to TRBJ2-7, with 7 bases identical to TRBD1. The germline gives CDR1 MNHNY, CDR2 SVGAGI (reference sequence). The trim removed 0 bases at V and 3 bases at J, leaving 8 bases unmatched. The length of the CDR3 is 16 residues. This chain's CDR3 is CASSYSQAGGFYEQYF. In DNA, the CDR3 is TGTGCCAGCAGTTACTCGCAGGCAGGGGGTTTCTACGAGCAGTACTTC.

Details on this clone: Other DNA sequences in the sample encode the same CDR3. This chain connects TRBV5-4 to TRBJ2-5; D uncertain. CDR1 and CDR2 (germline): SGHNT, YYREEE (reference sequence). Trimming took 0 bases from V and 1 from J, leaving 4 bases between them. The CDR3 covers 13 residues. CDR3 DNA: TGTGCCAGCAGCTTGGTTGCCCAAGAGACCCAGTACTTC. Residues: CASSLVAQETQYF.

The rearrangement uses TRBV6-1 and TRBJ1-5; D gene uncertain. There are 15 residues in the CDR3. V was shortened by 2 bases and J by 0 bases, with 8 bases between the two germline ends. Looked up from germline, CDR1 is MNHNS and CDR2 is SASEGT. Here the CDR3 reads CASSESEFSNQPQHF. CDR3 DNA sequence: TGTGCCAGCAGTGAATCCGAATTTAGCAATCAGCCCCAGCATTTT.

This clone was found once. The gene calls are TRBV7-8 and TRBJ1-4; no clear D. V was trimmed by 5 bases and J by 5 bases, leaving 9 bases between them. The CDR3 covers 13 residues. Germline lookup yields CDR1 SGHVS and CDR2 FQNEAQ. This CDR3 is CASSKDGNEKLFF. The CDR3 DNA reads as TGTGCCAGCAGCAAGGACGGGAATGAAAAACTGTTTTTT.